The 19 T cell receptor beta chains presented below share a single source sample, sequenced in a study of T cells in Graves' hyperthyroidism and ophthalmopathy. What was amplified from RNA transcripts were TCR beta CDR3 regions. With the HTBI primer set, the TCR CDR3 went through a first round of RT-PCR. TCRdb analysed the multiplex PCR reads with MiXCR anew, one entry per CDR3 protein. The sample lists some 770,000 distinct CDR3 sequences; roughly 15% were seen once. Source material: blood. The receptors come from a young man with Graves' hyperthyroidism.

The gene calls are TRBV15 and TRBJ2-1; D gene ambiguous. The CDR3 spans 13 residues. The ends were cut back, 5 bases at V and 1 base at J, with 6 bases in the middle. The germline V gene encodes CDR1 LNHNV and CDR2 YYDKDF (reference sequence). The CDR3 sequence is CATSPRSYNEQFF. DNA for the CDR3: TGTGCCACCAGCCCCCGGTCCTACAATGAGCAGTTCTTC.

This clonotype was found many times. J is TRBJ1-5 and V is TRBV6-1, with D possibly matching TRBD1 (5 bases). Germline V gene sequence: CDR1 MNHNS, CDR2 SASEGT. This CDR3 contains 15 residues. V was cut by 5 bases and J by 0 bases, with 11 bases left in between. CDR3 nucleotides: TGTGCCAGCAGTACGGGACGTTATAGCAATCAGCCCCAGCATTTT. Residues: CASSTGRYSNQPQHF.

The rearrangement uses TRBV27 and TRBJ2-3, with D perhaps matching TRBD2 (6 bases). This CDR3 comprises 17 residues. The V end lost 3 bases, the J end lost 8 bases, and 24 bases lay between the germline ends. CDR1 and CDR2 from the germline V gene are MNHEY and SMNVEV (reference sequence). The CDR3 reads CASSFRPERVPSATQYF. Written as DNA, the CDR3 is TGTGCCAGCAGTTTTAGGCCTGAGCGGGTCCCTAGTGCTACGCAGTATTTT.

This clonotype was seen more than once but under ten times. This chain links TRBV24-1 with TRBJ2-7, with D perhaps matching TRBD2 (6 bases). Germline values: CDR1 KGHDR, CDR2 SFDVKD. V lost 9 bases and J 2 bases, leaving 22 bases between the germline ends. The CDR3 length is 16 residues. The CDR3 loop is CATPRARHAGPYEQYF. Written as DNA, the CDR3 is TGTGCCACCCCTCGGGCGCGACATGCGGGGCCCTACGAGCAGTACTTC.

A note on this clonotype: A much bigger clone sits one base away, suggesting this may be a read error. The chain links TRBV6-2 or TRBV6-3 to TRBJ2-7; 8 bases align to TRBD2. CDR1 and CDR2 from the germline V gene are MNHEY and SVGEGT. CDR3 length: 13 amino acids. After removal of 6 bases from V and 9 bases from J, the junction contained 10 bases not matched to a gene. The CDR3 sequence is CASRSGGEGGQYF. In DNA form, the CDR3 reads TGTGCCAGCAGGTCGGGAGGGGAAGGGGGGCAGTACTTC.

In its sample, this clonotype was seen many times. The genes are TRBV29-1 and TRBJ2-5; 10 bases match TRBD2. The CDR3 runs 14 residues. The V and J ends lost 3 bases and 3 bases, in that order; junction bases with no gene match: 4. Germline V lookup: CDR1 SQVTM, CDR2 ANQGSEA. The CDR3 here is CSVDTGLAEETQYF. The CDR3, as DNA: TGCAGCGTTGATACTGGACTAGCGGAAGAGACCCAGTACTTC.

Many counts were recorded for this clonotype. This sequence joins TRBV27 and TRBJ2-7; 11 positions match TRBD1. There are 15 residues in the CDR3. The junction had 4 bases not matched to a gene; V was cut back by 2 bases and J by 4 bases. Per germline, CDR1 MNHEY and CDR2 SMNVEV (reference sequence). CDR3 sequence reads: CASSLAGQGVYEQYF. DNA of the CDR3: TGTGCCAGCAGTTTAGCGGGACAGGGGGTATACGAGCAGTACTTC.

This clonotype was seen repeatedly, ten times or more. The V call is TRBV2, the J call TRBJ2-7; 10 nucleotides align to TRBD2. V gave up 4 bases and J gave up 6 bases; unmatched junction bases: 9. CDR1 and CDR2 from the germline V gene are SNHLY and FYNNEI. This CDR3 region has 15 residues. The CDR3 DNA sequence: TGTGCCAGCAGTGGATCTAGCGGGAGTAGTCGCGAGCAGTACTTC. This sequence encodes CASSGSSGSSREQYF. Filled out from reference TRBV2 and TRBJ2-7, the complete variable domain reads EPEVTQTPSHQVTQMGQEVILRCVPISNHLYFYWYRQILGQKVEFLVSFYNNEISEKSEIFDDQFSVERPDGSNFTLKIRSTKLEDSAMYFCASSGSSGSSREQYFGPGTRLTVT.

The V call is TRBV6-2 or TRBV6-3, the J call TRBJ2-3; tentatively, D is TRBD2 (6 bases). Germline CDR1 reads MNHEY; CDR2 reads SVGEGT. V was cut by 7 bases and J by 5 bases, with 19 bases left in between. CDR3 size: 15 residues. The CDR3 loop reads CASNWRERVGDTQYF. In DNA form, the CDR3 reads TGTGCCAGCAACTGGAGGGAGCGGGTTGGAGATACGCAGTATTTT.

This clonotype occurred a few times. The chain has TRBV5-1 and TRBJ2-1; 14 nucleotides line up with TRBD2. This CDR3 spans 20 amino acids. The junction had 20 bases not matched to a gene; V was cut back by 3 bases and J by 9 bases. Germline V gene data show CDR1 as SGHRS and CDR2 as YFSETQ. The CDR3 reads CASSSRSPGLAGVGGPEQFF. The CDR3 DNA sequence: TGCGCCAGCAGCTCAAGATCGCCGGGACTAGCGGGAGTGGGGGGGCCTGAGCAGTTCTTC.

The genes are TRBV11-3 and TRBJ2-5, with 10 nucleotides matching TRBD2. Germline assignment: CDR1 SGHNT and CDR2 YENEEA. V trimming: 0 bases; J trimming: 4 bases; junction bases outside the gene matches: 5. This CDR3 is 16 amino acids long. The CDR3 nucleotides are TGTGCCAGCAGCTTAGATCCTATAGCGGGAGGAGAGACCCAGTACTTC. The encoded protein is CASSLDPIAGGETQYF. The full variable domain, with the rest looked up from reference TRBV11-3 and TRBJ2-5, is EAGVVQSPRYKIIEKKQPVAFWCNPISGHNTLYWYLQNLGQGPELLIRYENEEAVDDSQLPKDRFSAERLKGVDSTLKIQPAELGDSAVYLCASSLDPIAGGETQYFGPGTRLLVL.

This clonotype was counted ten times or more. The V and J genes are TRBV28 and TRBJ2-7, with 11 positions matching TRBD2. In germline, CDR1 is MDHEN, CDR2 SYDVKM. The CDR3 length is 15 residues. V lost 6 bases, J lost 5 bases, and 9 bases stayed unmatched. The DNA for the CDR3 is TGTGCCAGCAGCCTACGACTAGCGGGAATAGACGAGCAGTACTTC. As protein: CASSLRLAGIDEQYF.

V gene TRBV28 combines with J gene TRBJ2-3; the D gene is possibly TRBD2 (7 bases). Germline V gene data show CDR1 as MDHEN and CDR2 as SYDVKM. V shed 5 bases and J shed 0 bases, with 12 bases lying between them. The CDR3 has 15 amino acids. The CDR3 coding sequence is TGTGCCAGCAGTAAGGGGGGGCCTAGCACAGATACGCAGTATTTT. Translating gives CASSKGGPSTDTQYF.

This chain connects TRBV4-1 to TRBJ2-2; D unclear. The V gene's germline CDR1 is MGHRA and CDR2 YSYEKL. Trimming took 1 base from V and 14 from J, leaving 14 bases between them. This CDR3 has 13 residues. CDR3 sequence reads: CASSQATRGGLFF. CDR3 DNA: TGCGCCAGCAGCCAAGCGACGAGAGGTGGCCTGTTTTTT.

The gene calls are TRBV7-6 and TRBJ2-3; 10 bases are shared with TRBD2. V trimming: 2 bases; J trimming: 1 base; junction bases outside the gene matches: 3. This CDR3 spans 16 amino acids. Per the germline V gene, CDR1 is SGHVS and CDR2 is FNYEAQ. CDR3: CASSLLLAGGTDTQYF. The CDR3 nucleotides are TGTGCCAGCAGCTTACTCCTAGCGGGAGGCACAGATACGCAGTATTTT.

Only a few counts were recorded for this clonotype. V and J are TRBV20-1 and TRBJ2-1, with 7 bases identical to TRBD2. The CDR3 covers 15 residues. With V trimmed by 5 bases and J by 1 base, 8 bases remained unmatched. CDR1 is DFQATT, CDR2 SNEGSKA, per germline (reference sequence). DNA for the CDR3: TGCAGTGCTCATTCGGCTAGCGGATCCTACAATGAGCAGTTCTTC. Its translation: CSAHSASGSYNEQFF.

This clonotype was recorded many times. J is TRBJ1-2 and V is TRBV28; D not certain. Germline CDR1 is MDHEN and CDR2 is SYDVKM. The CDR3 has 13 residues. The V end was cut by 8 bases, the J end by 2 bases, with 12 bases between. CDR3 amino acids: CASGDPQNYGYTF. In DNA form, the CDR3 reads TGTGCCAGCGGGGATCCACAGAACTATGGCTACACCTTC.

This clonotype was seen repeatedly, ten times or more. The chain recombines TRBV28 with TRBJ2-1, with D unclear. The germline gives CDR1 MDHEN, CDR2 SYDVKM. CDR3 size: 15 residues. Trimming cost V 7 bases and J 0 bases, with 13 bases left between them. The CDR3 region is CASTSWVFSYNEQFF. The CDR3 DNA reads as TGTGCCAGCACCTCCTGGGTCTTCTCCTACAATGAGCAGTTCTTC.

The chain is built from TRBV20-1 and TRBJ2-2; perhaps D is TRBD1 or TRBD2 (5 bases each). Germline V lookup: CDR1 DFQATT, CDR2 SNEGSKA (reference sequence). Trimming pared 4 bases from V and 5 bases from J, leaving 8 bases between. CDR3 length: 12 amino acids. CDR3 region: CSAMGETGELFF. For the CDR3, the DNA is TGCAGTGCTATGGGGGAGACCGGGGAGCTGTTTTTT.